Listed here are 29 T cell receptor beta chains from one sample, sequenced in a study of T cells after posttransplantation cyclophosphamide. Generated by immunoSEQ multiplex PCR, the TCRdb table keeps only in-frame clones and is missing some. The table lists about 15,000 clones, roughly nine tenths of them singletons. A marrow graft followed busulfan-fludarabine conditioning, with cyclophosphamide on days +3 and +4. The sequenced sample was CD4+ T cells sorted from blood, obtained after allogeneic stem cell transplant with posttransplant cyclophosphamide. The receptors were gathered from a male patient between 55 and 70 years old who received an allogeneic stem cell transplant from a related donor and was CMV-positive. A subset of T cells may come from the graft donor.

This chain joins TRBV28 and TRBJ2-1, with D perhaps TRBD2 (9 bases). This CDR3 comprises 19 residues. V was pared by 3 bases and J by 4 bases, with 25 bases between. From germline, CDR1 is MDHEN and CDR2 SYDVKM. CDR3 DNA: TGTGCCAGCAGTTTGTCAGGGGGCGGGGGGGGCGCCCTTTACAATGAGCAGTTCTTC. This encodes CASSLSGGGGGALYNEQFF.

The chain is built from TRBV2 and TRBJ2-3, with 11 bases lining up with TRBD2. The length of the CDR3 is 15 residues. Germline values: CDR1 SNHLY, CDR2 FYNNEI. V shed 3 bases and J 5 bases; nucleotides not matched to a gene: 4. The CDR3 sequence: CASSELAGGQDTQYF. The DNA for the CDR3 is TGTGCCAGCAGTGAGCTAGCGGGGGGCCAAGATACGCAGTATTTT.

The CDR3 DNA reads TGTGCCAGCAGTGGGGGGAGGGACTACAATGAGCAGTTCTTC. Protein product: CASSGGRDYNEQFF. V and J are TRBV2 and TRBJ2-1; TRBD2 agrees at 7 bases. Trimming took 4 bases from V and 3 from J; bases not matched to a gene: 3. CDR3 length equals 14 residues. Germline CDR1 is SNHLY and CDR2 is FYNNEI.

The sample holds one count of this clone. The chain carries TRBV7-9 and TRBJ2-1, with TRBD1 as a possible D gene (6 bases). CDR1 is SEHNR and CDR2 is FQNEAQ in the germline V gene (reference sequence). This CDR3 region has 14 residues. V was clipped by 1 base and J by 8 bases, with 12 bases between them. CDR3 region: CASSLGAGADEQFF. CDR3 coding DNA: TGTGCCAGCAGCTTAGGGGCAGGGGCGGATGAGCAGTTCTTC.

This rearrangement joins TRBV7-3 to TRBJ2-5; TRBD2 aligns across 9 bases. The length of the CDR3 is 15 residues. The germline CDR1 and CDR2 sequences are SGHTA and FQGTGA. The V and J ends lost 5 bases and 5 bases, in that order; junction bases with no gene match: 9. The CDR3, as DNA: TGTGCCAGCAGCCGGCATGGCGGGGGGGTCGAGACCCAGTACTTC. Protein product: CASSRHGGGVETQYF.

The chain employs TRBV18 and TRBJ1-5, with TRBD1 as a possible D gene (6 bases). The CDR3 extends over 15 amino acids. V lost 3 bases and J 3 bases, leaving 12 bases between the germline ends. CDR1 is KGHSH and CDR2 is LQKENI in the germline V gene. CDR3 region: CASSPAGAFNQPQHF. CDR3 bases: TGTGCCAGCTCACCGGCAGGGGCGTTCAATCAGCCCCAGCATTTT.

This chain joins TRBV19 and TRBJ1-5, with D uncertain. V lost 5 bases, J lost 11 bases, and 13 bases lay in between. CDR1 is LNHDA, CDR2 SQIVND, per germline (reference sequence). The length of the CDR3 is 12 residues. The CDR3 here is CASSPSEAAQHF. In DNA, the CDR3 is TGTGCCAGTAGTCCCTCGGAAGCGGCCCAGCATTTT.

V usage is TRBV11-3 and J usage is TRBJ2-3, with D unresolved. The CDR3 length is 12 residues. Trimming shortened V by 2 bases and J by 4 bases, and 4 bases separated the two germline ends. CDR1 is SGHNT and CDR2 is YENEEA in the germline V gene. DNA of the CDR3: TGTGCCAGCAGCTTATCGGCAGATACGCAGTATTTT. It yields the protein CASSLSADTQYF.

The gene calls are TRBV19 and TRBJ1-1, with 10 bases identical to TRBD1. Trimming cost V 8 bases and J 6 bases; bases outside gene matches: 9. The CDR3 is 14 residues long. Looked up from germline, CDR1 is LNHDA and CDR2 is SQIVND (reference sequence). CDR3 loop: CASGTGTGESEAFF. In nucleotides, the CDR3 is TGTGCCAGTGGGACCGGGACAGGGGAGTCTGAAGCTTTCTTT.

The CDR3 loop is CASRAGTSGGRGTDTQYF. CDR3 nucleotide sequence: TGTGCCAGCAGGGCCGGGACTAGCGGGGGGCGGGGCACAGATACGCAGTATTTT. V and J are TRBV5-4 and TRBJ2-3, with 15 bases that match TRBD2. The V gene's germline CDR1 is SGHNT and CDR2 YYREEE (reference sequence). This CDR3 is 18 amino acids long. The J segment lost 1 base and the V segment lost 5 bases, leaving 8 bases of the junction unmatched.

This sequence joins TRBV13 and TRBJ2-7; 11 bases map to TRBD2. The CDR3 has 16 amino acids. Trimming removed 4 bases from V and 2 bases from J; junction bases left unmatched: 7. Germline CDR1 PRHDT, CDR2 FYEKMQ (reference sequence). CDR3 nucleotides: TGTGCCAGCAGCTCACCGACTAGCGGGGAAACCTACGAGCAGTACTTC. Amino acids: CASSSPTSGETYEQYF.

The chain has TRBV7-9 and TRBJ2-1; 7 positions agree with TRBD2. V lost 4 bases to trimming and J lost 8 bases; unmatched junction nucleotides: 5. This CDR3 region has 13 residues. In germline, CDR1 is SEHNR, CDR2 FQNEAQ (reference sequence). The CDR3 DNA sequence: TGTGCCAGCAGCTCCGCTCGGGGGGATGAGCAGTTCTTC. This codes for CASSSARGDEQFF.

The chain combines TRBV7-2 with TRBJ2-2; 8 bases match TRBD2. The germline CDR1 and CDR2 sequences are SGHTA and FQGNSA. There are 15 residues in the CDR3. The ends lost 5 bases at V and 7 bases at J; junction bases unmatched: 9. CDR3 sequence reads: CASSRGAGGLGELFF. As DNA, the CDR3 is TGTGCCAGCAGCCGGGGGGCGGGGGGTCTCGGGGAGCTGTTTTTT. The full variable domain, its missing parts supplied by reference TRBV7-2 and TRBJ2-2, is GAGVSQSPSNKVTEKGKDVELRCDPISGHTALYWYRQSLGQGLEFLIYFQGNSAPDKSGLPSDRFSAERTGGSVSTLTIQRTQQEDSAVYLCASSRGAGGLGELFFGEGSRLTVL.

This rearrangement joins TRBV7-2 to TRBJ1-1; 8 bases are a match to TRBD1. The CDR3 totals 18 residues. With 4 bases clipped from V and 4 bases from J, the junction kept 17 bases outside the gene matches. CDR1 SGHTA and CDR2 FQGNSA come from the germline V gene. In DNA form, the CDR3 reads TGTGCCAGCAGCTCCCTCCGTGCGGACAGGGAATGGGGCACTGAAGCTTTCTTT. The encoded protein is CASSSLRADREWGTEAFF.

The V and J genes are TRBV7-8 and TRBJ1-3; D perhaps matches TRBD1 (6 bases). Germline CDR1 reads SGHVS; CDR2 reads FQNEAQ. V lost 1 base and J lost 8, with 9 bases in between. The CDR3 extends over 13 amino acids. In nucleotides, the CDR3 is TGTGCCAGCAGCTTAGGGACAGCGGACACCATATATTTT. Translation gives CASSLGTADTIYF. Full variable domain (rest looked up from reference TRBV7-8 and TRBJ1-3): GAGVSQSPRYKVAKRGQDVALRCDPISGHVSLFWYQQALGQGPEFLTYFQNEAQLDKSGLPSDRFFAERPEGSVSTLKIQRTQQEDSAVYLCASSLGTADTIYFGEGSWLTVV.

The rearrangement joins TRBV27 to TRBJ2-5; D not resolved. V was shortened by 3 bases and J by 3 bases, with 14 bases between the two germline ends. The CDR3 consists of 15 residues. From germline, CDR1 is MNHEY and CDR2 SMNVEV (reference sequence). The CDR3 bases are TGTGCCAGCAGTTTGAGTGACCAGAGGAAAGAGACCCAGTACTTC. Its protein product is CASSLSDQRKETQYF.

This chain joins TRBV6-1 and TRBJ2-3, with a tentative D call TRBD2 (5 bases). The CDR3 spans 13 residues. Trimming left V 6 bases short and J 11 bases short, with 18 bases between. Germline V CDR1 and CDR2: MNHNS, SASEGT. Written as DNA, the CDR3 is TGTGCCAGCAGGCGTCCTGGACTCCTAATGCAGTATTTT. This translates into CASRRPGLLMQYF.

The CDR3 DNA reads TGTGCCAGCAGCTTGACGGCCTCTAGCGTGGGGCAGTACTTC. Amino acids: CASSLTASSVGQYF. This sequence joins TRBV5-4 and TRBJ2-5; TRBD2 might be the D (6 bases). The germline V gene encodes CDR1 SGHNT and CDR2 YYREEE (reference sequence). There are 14 residues in the CDR3. The V and J ends lost 1 base and 11 bases respectively, with 18 bases between them.

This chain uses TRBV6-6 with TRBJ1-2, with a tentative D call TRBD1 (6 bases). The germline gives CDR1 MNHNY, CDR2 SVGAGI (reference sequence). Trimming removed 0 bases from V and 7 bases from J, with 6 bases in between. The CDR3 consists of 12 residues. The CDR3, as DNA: TGTGCCAGCAGTTACTCGACAGGTGGCTACACCTTC. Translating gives CASSYSTGGYTF.

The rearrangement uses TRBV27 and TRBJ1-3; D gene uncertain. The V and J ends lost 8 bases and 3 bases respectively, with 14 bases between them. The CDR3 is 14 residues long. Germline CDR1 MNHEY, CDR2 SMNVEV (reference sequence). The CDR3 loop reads CASPIRGVGNTIYF. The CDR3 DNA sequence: TGTGCCAGCCCAATTCGCGGGGTTGGAAACACCATATATTTT.

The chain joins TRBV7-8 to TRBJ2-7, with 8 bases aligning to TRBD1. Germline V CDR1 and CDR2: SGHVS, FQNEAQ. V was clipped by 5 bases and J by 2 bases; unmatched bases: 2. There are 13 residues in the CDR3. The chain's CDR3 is CASSKDRAYEQYF. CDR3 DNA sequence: TGTGCCAGCAGCAAGGACAGGGCCTACGAGCAGTACTTC.

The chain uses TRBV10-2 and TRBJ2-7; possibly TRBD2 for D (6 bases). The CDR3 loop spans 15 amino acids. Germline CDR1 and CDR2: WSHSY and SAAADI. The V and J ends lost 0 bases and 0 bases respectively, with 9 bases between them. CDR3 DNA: TGCGCCAGCAGTGAGTCTCGGGGGATCTCCTACGAGCAGTACTTC. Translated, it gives CASSESRGISYEQYF.

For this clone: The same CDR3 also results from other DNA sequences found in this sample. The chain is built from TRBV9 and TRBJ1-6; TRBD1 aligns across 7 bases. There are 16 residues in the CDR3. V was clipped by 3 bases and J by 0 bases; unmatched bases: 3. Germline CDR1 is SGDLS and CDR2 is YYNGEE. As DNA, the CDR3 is TGTGCCAGCAGCGCAAGGGACAGCTCCTATAATTCACCCCTCCACTTT. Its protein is CASSARDSSYNSPLHF.

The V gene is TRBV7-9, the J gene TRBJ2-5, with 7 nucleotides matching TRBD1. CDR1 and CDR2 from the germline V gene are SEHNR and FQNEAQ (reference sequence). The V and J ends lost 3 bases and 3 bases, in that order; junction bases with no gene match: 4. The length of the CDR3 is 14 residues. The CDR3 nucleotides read TGTGCCAGCAGCTTTGATACAGGGGAAGAGACCCAGTACTTC. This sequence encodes CASSFDTGEETQYF. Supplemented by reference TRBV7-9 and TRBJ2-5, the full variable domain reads DTGVSQNPRHKITKRGQNVTFRCDPISEHNRLYWYRQTLGQGPEFLTYFQNEAQLEKSRLLSDRFSAERPKGSFSTLEIQRTEQGDSAMYLCASSFDTGEETQYFGPGTRLLVL.

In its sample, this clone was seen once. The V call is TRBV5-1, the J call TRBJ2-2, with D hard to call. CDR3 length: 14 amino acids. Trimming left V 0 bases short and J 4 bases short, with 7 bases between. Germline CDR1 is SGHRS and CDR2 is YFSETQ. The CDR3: CASSLARSTGELFF. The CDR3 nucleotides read TGCGCCAGCAGCTTGGCAAGGAGCACCGGGGAGCTGTTTTTT.

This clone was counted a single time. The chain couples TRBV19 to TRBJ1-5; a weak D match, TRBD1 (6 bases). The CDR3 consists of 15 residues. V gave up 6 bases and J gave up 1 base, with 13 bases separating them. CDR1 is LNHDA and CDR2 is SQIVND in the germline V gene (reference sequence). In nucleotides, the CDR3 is TGTGCCAGTAGGCCCCGGACAGCGAGCAATCAGCCCCAGCATTTT. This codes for CASRPRTASNQPQHF.

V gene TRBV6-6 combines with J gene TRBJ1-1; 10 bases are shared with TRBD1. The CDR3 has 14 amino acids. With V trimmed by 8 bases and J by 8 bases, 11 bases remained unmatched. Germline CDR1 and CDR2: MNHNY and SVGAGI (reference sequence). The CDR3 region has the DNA TGTGCCAGCCTAAGACAGGGGGCGTTTTTGGAAGCTTTCTTT. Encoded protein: CASLRQGAFLEAFF.

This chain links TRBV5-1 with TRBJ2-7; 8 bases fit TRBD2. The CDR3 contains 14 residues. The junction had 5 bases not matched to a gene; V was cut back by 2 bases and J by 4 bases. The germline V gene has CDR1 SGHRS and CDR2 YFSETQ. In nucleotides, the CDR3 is TGCGCCAGCAGCTTTGGCCTAGCGGGTTACGAGCAGTACTTC. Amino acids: CASSFGLAGYEQYF.

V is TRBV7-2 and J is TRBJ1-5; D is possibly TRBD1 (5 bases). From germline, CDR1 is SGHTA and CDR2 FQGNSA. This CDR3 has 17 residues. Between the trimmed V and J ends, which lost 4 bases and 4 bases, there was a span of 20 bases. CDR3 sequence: CASSYPSRGRENQPQHF. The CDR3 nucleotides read TGTGCCAGCAGCTACCCCTCTCGGGGACGGGAGAATCAGCCCCAGCATTTT.